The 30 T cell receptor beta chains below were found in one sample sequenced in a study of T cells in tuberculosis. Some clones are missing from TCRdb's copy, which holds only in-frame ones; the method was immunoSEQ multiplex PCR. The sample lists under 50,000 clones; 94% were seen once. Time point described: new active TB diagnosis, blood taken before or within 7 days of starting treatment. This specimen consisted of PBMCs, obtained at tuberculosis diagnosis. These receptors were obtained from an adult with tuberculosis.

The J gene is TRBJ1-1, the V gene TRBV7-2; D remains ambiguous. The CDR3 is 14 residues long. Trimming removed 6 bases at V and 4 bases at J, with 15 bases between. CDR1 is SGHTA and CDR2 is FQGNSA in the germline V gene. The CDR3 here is CASRLRRAGTEAFF. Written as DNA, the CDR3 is TGTGCCAGCAGACTGAGGAGGGCTGGCACTGAAGCTTTCTTT. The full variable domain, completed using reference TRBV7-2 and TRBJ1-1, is GAGVSQSPSNKVTEKGKDVELRCDPISGHTALYWYRQSLGQGLEFLIYFQGNSAPDKSGLPSDRFSAERTGGSVSTLTIQRTQQEDSAVYLCASRLRRAGTEAFFGQGTRLTVV.

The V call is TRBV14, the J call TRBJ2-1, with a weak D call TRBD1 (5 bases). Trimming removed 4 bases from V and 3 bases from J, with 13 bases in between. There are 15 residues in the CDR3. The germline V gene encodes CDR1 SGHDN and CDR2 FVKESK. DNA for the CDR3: TGTGCCAGCAGCCCCCGGTGGACAAACTACAATGAGCAGTTCTTC. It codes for CASSPRWTNYNEQFF.

CDR3 bases: TGTGCCAGCAGTGAAGCGCTTCCTAGGATCAATCAGCCCCAGCATTTT. It specifies CASSEALPRINQPQHF. This chain connects TRBV2 to TRBJ1-5; no clear D. The germline V and J ends were trimmed by 0 bases and 3 bases, with 12 bases remaining between them. CDR1 and CDR2 from the germline V gene are SNHLY and FYNNEI. The CDR3 sequence is 16 residues long.

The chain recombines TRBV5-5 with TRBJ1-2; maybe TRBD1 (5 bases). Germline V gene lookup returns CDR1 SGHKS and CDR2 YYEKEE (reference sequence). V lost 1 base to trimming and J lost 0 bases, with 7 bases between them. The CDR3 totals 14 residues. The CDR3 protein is CASSLQQANYGYTF. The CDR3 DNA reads TGTGCCAGCAGCTTGCAACAGGCTAACTATGGCTACACCTTC. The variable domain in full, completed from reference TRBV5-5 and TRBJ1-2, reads DAGVTQSPTHLIKTRGQQVTLRCSPISGHKSVSWYQQVLGQGPQFIFQYYEKEERGRGNFPDRFSARQFPNYSSELNVNALLLGDSALYLCASSLQQANYGYTFGSGTRLTVV.

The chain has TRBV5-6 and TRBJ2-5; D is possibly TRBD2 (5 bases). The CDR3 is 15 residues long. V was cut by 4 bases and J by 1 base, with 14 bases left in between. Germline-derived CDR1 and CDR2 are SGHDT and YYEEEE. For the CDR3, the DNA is TGTGCCAGCAGCCTAGGACTGACCCTCCAAGAGACCCAGTACTTC. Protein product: CASSLGLTLQETQYF.

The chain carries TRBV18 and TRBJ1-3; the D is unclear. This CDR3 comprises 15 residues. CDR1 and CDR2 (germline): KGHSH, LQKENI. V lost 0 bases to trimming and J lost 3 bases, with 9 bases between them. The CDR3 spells CASSPPGRLGNTIYF. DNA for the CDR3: TGTGCCAGCTCACCACCGGGCAGGCTTGGAAACACCATATATTTT. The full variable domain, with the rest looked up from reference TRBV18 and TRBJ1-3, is NAGVMQNPRHLVRRRGQEARLRCSPMKGHSHVYWYRQLPEEGLKFMVYLQKENIIDESGMPKERFSAEFPKEGPSILRIQQVVRGDSAAYFCASSPPGRLGNTIYFGEGSWLTVV.

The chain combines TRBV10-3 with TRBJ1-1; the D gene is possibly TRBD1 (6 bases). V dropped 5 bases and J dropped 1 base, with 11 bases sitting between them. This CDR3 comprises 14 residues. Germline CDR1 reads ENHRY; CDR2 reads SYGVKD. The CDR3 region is CAISFTGKNTEAFF. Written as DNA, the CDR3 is TGTGCCATCAGTTTTACAGGGAAGAACACTGAAGCTTTCTTT.

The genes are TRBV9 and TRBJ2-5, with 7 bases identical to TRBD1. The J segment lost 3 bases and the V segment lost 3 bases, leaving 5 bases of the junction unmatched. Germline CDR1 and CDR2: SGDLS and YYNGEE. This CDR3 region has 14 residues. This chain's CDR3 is CASSARQGKETQYF. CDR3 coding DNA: TGTGCCAGCAGCGCCCGACAGGGCAAAGAGACCCAGTACTTC.

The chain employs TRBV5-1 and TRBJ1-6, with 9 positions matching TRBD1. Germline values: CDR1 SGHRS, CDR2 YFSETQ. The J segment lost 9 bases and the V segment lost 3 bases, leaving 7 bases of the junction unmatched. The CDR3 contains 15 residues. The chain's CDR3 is CASSSWTGAGSPLHF. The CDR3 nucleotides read TGCGCCAGCAGCTCATGGACAGGGGCGGGTTCACCCCTCCACTTT.

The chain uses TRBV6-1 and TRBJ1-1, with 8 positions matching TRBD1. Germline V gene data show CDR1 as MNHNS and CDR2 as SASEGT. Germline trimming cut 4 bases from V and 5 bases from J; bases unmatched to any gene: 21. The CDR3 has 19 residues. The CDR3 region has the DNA TGTGCCAGCAGTGGAAAGGGGAAACGGACAGGGCCTCGTAAAACTGAAGCTTTCTTT. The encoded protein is CASSGKGKRTGPRKTEAFF.

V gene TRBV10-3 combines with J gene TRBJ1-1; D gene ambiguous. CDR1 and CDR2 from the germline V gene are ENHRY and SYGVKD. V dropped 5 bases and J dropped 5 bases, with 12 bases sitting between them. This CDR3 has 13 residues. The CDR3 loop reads CAISTLFETEAFF. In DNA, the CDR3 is TGTGCCATCAGTACTCTCTTTGAGACTGAAGCTTTCTTT.

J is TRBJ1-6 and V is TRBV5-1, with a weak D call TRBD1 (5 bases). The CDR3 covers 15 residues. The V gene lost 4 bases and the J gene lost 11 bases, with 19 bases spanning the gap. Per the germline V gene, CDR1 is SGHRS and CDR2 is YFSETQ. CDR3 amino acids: CASSQSQGTNPPLHF. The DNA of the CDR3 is TGCGCCAGCAGCCAGTCCCAGGGCACCAATCCACCCCTCCACTTT.

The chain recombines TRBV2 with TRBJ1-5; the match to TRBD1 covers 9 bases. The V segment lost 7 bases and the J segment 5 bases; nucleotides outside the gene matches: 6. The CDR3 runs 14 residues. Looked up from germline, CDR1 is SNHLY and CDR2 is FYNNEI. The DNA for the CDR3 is TGTGCCAGCACCGAACAGGGGGCCGATCAGCCCCAGCATTTT. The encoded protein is CASTEQGADQPQHF.

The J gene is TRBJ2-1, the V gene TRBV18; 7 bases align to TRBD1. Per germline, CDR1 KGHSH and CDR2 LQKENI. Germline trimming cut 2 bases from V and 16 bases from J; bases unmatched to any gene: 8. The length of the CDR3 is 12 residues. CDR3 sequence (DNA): TGTGCCAGCTCACCAGCATTGAGGGGGCAATTCTTC. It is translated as CASSPALRGQFF.

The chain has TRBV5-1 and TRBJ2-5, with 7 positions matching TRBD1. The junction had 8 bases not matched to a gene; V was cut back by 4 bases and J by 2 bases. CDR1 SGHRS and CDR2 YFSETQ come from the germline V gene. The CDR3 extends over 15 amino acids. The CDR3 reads CASSPGQAGQETQYF. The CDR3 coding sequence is TGCGCCAGCAGCCCCGGACAGGCCGGACAAGAGACCCAGTACTTC. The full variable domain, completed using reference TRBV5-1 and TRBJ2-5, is KAGVTQTPRYLIKTRGQQVTLSCSPISGHRSVSWYQQTPGQGLQFLFEYFSETQRNKGNFPGRFSGRQFSNSRSEMNVSTLELGDSALYLCASSPGQAGQETQYFGPGTRLLVL.

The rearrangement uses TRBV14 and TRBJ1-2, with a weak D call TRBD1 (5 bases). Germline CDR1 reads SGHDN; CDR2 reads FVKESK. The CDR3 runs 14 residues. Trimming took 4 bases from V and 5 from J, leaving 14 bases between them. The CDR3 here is CASSPWGQGYGYTF. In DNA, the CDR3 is TGTGCCAGCAGCCCCTGGGGCCAAGGGTATGGCTACACCTTC. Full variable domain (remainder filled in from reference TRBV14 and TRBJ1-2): EAGVTQFPSHSVIEKGQTVTLRCDPISGHDNLYWYRRVMGKEIKFLLHFVKESKQDESGMPNNRFLAERTGGTYSTLKVQPAELEDSGVYFCASSPWGQGYGYTFGSGTRLTVV.

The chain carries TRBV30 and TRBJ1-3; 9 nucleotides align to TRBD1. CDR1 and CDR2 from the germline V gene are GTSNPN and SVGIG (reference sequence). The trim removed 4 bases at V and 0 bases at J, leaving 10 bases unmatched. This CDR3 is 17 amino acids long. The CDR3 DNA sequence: TGTGCCTGGACGGACAGGGGTAAACGTCACTCTGGAAACACCATATATTTT. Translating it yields CAWTDRGKRHSGNTIYF.

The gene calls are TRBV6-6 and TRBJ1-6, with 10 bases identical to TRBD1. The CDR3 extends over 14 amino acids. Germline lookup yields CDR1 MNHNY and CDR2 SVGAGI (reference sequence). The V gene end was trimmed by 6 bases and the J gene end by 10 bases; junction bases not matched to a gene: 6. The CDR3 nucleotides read TGTGCCAGCAGAACCGGGACAGGGGTCTCACCCCTCCACTTT. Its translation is CASRTGTGVSPLHF.

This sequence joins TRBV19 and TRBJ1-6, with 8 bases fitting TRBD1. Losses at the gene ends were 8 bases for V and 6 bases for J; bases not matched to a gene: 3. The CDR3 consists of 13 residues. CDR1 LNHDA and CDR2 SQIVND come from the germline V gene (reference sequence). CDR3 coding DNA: TGTGCCAGTGGACAGGGCGGTAATTCACCCCTCCACTTT. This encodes CASGQGGNSPLHF.

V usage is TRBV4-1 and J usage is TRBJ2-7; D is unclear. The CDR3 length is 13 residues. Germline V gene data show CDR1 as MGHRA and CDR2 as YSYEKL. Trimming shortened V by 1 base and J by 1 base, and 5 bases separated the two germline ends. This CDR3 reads CASSQGTSYEQYF. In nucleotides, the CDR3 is TGCGCCAGCAGCCAAGGAACTTCCTACGAGCAGTACTTC.

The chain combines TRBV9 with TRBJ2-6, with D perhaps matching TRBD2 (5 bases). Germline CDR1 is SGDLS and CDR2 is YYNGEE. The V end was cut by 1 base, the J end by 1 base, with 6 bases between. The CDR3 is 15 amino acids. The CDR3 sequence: CASSVLASGANVLTF. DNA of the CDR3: TGTGCCAGCAGCGTACTAGCTTCTGGGGCCAACGTCCTGACTTTC.

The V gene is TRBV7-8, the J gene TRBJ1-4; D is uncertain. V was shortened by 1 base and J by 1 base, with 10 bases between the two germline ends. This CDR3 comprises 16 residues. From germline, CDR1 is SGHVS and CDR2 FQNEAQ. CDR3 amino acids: CASSLGAHLTNEKLFF. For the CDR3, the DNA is TGTGCCAGCAGCTTAGGGGCTCATTTAACTAATGAAAAACTGTTTTTT.

CDR3: CASSPTLSGSYEQYF. The CDR3 coding sequence is TGTGCCAGCTCACCGACGCTCAGCGGTTCCTACGAGCAGTACTTC. This chain connects TRBV18 to TRBJ2-7; D is possibly TRBD2 (5 bases). Trimming pared 3 bases from V and 1 base from J, leaving 13 bases between. The CDR3 is 15 residues long. CDR1 is KGHSH, CDR2 LQKENI, per germline.

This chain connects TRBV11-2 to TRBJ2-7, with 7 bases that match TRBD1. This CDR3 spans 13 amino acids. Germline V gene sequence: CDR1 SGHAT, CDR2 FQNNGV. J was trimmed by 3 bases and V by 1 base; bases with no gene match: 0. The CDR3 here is CASSLGTGYEQYF. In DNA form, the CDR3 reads TGTGCCAGCAGCTTAGGGACAGGCTACGAGCAGTACTTC. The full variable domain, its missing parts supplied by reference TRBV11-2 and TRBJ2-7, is EAGVAQSPRYKIIEKRQSVAFWCNPISGHATLYWYQQILGQGPKLLIQFQNNGVVDDSQLPKDRFSAERLKGVDSTLKIQPAKLEDSAVYLCASSLGTGYEQYFGPGTRLTVT.

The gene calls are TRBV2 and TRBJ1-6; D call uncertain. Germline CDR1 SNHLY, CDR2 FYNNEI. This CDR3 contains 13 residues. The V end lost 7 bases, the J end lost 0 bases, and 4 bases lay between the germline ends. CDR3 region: CASMSSYNSPLHF. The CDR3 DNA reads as TGTGCCAGCATGAGCTCCTATAATTCACCCCTCCACTTT. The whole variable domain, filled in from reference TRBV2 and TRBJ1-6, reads EPEVTQTPSHQVTQMGQEVILRCVPISNHLYFYWYRQILGQKVEFLVSFYNNEISEKSEIFDDQFSVERPDGSNFTLKIRSTKLEDSAMYFCASMSSYNSPLHFGNGTRLTVT.

The CDR3 DNA reads as TGCGCCAGCAGCTTCGACCAGACTCTATACAATGAGCAGTTCTTC. Amino acids: CASSFDQTLYNEQFF. This chain connects TRBV5-1 to TRBJ2-1; D ambiguous. Deletions cut 2 bases from V and 4 bases from J, with 13 bases between. In germline, CDR1 is SGHRS, CDR2 YFSETQ. This CDR3 is 15 amino acids long.

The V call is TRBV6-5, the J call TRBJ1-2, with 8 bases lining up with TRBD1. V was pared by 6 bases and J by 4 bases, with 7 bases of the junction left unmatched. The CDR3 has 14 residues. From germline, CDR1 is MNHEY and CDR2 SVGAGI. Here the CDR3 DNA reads TGTGCCAGCAGCGGACAGGGATTAAGCTATGGCTACACCTTC. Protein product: CASSGQGLSYGYTF.

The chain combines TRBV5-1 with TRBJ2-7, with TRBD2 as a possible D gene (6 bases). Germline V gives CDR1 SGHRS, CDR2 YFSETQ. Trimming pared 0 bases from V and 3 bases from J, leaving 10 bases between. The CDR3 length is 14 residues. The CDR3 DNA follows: TGCGCCAGCAGCTTGGGGACTACCAACTACGAGCAGTACTTC. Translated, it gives CASSLGTTNYEQYF.

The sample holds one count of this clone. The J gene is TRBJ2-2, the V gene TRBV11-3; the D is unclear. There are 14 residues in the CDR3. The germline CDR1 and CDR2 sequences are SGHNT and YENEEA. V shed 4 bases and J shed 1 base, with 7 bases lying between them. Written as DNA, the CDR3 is TGTGCCAGCAGCTCTCGACAGAACACCGGGGAGCTGTTTTTT. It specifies CASSSRQNTGELFF.

CDR3: CAISVSGARNTGELFF. The CDR3 DNA reads as TGTGCCATCAGTGTTAGTGGGGCCCGAAACACCGGGGAGCTGTTTTTT. V is TRBV10-3 and J is TRBJ2-2, with D possibly matching TRBD1 (5 bases). The V gene's germline CDR1 is ENHRY and CDR2 SYGVKD. This CDR3 contains 16 residues. V was trimmed by 4 bases and J by 2 bases, leaving 14 bases between them.